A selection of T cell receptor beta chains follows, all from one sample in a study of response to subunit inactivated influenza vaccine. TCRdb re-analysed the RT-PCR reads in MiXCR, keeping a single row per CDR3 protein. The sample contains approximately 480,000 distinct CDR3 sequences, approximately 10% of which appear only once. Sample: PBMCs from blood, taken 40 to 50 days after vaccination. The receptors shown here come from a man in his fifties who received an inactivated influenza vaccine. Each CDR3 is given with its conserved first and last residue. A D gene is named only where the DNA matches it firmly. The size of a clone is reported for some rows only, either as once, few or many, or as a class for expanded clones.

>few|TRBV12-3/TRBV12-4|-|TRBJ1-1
CASSLEGSLGEAFF
TGTGCCAGCAGTCTAGAGGGGTCTTTAGGGGAGGCTTTCTTT
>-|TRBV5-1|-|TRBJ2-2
CASSLMVPGELFF
TGCGCCAGCAGCTTGATGGTTCCCGGGGAGCTGTTTTTT
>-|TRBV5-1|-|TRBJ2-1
CASSLAFPMTYNEQFF
TGCGCCAGCAGCTTGGCCTTCCCAATGACCTACAATGAGCAGTTCTTC
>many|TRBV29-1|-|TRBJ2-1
CSVTRGDTEQFF
TGCAGCGTAACCCGGGGGGACACTGAGCAGTTCTTC
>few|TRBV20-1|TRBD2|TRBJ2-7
CSARPTSTYEQYF
TGCAGTGCTAGGCCGACTAGCACCTACGAGCAGTACTTC
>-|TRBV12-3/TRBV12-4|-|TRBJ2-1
CASSFVGATYNEQFF
TGTGCCAGCAGTTTTGTCGGCGCAACCTACAATGAGCAGTTCTTC
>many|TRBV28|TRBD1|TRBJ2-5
CASSLGDRRETQYF
TGTGCCAGCAGTTTGGGGGACAGACGGGAGACCCAGTACTTC
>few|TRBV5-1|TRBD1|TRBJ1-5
CASSPDPGQGRYQPQHF
TGCGCCAGCAGCCCCGACCCGGGACAGGGGAGGTATCAGCCCCAGCATTTT
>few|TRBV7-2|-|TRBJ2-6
CASSWGFFSGANVLTF
TGTGCCAGCAGCTGGGGTTTTTTCTCTGGGGCCAACGTCCTGACTTTC
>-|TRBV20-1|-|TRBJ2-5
CSARPPRGWETQYF
TGCAGTGCTAGACCGCCACGGGGGTGGGAGACCCAGTACTTC
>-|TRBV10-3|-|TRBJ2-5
CAISESKGTQYF
TGTGCCATCAGTGAGTCGAAGGGGACCCAGTACTTC
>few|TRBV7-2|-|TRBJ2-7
CASSLVGYPGSVEQYF
TGTGCCAGCAGCTTAGTTGGCTACCCAGGGAGCGTCGAGCAGTACTTC
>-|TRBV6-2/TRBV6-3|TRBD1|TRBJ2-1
CASRTGGSYNEQFF
TGTGCCAGTAGAACAGGGGGTAGTTACAATGAGCAGTTCTTC
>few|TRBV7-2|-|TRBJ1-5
CASSLGGVNQPQHF
TGTGCCAGCAGCTTAGGGGGAGTAAATCAGCCCCAGCATTTT
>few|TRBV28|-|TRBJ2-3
CASSLTRSTDTQYF
TGTGCCAGCAGTTTGACTAGATCCACAGATACGCAGTATTTT
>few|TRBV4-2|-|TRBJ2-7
CASSERPYEQYF
TGTGCCAGCAGCGAGAGGCCCTACGAGCAGTACTTC
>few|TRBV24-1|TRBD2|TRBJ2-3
CATSSPASGRADTQYF
TGTGCCACCAGTTCCCCAGCTAGCGGGAGGGCAGATACGCAGTATTTT
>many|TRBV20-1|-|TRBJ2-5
CSARDIDAGETQYF
TGCAGTGCTAGAGACATCGACGCGGGGGAGACCCAGTACTTC
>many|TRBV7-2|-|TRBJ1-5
CASSPDTSNQPQHF
TGTGCCAGCAGCCCCGACACTAGCAATCAGCCCCAGCATTTT
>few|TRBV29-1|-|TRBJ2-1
CSGGDGLYNEQFF
TGCAGCGGGGGGGACGGTCTCTACAATGAGCAGTTCTTC
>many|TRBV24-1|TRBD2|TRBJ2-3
CATSGGSTDTQYF
TGTGCCACCTCGGGGGGGAGCACAGATACGCAGTATTTT
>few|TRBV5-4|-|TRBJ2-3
CASASGTDTQYF
TGTGCCAGTGCATCCGGGACAGATACGCAGTATTTT
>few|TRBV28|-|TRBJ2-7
CASSLQLNYEQYF
TGTGCCAGCAGTTTACAGTTAAACTACGAGCAGTACTTC
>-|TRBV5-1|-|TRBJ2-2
CASSLALGYAGEPFF
TGCGCCAGCAGCTTGGCCTTGGGTTACGCCGGGGAGCCGTTTTTT
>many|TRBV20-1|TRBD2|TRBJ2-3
CSATPTTSGSRTDTQYF
TGCAGTGCTACTCCAACTACTAGCGGGAGTCGCACAGATACGCAGTATTTT
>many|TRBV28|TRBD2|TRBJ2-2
CASAGTSGIDGELFF
TGTGCCAGCGCCGGGACTAGCGGCATAGACGGGGAGCTGTTTTTT
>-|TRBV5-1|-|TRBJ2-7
CASSEGKRAESYEQYF
TGCGCCAGCAGCGAGGGAAAGCGGGCGGAATCCTACGAGCAGTACTTC
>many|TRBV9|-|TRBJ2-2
CASSVGTQNTGELFF
TGTGCCAGCAGCGTAGGAACACAGAACACCGGGGAGCTGTTTTTT
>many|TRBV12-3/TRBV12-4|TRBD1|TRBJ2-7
CASSPFRDRDPYEQYF
TGTGCCAGCAGTCCTTTCCGGGACAGGGACCCCTACGAGCAGTACTTC
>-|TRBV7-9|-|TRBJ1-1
CASSLFDRTEAFF
TGTGCCAGCAGCCTTTTCGACAGGACTGAAGCTTTCTTT
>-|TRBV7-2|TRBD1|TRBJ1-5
CASSSQTGGNQPQHF
TGTGCCAGCAGCTCCCAAACAGGGGGCAATCAGCCCCAGCATTTT
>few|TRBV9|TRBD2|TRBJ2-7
CASSVATGLAARRYF
TGTGCCAGCAGCGTAGCTACGGGTCTAGCGGCAAGGCGGTACTTC
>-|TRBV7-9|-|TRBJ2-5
CASSIALSTPGRTQYF
TGTGCCAGCAGCATCGCCTTATCGACTCCGGGGAGGACCCAGTACTTC
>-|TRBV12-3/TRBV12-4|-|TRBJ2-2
CASSFHSVNTGELFF
TGTGCCAGCAGTTTTCATTCGGTTAACACCGGGGAGCTGTTTTTT
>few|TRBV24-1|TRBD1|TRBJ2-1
CATSDSGTVYNEQFF
TGTGCCACCAGTGACTCCGGGACAGTCTACAATGAGCAGTTCTTC
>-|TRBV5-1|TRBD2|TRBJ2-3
CASATSGGYQDTQYF
TGCGCCAGCGCAACTAGCGGGGGGTATCAGGATACGCAGTATTTT
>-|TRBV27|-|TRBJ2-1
CASSAPAAGVNNEQFF
TGTGCCAGCAGTGCCCCGGCCGCGGGTGTTAACAATGAGCAGTTCTTC
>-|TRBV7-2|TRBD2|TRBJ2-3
CASSLGLAGESTDTQYF
TGTGCCAGCAGCTTAGGGCTAGCGGGGGAGTCCACAGATACGCAGTATTTT
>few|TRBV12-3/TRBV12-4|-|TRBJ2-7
CASSFDREWRGEQYF
TGTGCCAGCAGTTTCGACAGGGAATGGAGGGGAGAGCAGTACTTC
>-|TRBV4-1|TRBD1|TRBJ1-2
CASSQGLMDRNLYGYTF
TGCGCCAGCAGCCAAGGTTTGATGGACAGGAACCTCTATGGCTACACCTTC
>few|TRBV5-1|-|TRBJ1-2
CASSESSGYYGYTF
TGCGCCAGCAGCGAATCTTCCGGGTACTATGGCTACACCTTC
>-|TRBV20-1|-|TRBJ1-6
CSARDMTPSSYNSPLHF
TGCAGTGCTAGAGATATGACGCCGAGCTCCTATAATTCACCCCTCCACTTT
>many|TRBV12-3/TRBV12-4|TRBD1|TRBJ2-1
CASSSTGYSLYNEQFF
TGTGCCAGCAGTTCGACAGGGTATAGCCTCTACAATGAGCAGTTCTTC
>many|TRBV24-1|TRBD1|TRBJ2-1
CATSENTGTANEQFF
TGTGCCACCAGTGAGAATACCGGGACAGCCAATGAGCAGTTCTTC
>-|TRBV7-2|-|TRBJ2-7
CASSPRQTLGGKQYF
TGTGCCAGCAGCCCCAGACAGACTCTAGGCGGGAAGCAGTACTTC
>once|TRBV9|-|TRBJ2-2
CASSVDMASAGELFF
TGTGCCAGCAGCGTAGACATGGCTAGCGCCGGGGAGCTGTTTTTT
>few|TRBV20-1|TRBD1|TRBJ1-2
CSASPFDRAGGYTF
TGCAGTGCTAGCCCCTTCGACAGGGCAGGTGGCTACACCTTC
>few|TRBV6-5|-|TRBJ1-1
CASSYNQGRSTEAFF
TGTGCCAGCAGTTACAACCAGGGAAGGAGCACTGAAGCTTTCTTT
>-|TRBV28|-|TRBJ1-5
CASSPAGGFQPQHF
TGTGCCAGCAGTCCCGCCGGGGGGTTCCAGCCCCAGCATTTT
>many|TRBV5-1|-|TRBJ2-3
CASSLEPGGGTDTQYF
TGCGCCAGCAGCTTGGAACCAGGGGGGGGCACAGATACGCAGTATTTT
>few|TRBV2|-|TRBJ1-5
CASGGRTPSNQPQHF
TGTGCCTCGGGAGGACGGACACCTAGCAATCAGCCCCAGCATTTT
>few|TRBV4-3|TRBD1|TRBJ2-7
CASSQRTGDGEQYF
TGCGCCAGCAGCCAAAGGACAGGGGATGGCGAGCAGTACTTC
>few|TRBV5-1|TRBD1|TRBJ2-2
CASSPGMRGRDTGELFF
TGCGCCAGCAGCCCAGGCATGAGGGGGCGCGACACCGGGGAGCTGTTTTTT
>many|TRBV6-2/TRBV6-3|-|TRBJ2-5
CASSYSQGVWETQYF
TGTGCCAGCAGTTACTCGCAGGGTGTTTGGGAGACCCAGTACTTC
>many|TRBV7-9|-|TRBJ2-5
CASSLPQPLETQYF
TGTGCCAGCAGCTTACCACAGCCACTGGAGACCCAGTACTTC